This is a list of T cell receptor beta chains from one sample in a study of CD8+ T cells in alopecia areata. The method was immunoSEQ multiplex PCR; TCRdb's version includes in-frame clones alone and lacks a portion of them. The sample holds some 19,000 clones, 65% to 75% seen once. Sequences were derived from skin, sampled at week 0. These receptors all come from a human donor with alopecia areata. Each CDR3 is given with its conserved first and last residue. The D gene is left open where the match is weak. The listing skips clone size in some rows; elsewhere it reads once, few, many or a size class.

v_gene: TRBV2; j_gene: TRBJ2-1; len: 17; d_gene: TRBD1; abundance: medium-sized; CDR3nt: TGTGCCAGCAGCGAAGGGGGTCTAGTAACAGGGGACAATGAGCAGTTCTTC; CDR3aa: CASSEGGLVTGDNEQFF
v_gene: TRBV6-5; j_gene: TRBJ1-1; len: 14; d_gene: NA; abundance: NA; CDR3nt: TGTGCCAGCTACCTCTCAGGGGTGAACACTGAAGCTTTCTTT; CDR3aa: CASYLSGVNTEAFF
v_gene: TRBV2; j_gene: TRBJ1-2; len: 14; d_gene: NA; abundance: NA; CDR3nt: TGTGCCAGGGAAGAGACAGGATTTAACTATGGCTACACCTTC; CDR3aa: CAREETGFNYGYTF
v_gene: TRBV7-9; j_gene: TRBJ2-7; len: 11; d_gene: NA; abundance: NA; CDR3nt: TGTGCCAGCAGTTCCCATTACGAGCAGTACTTC; CDR3aa: CASSSHYEQYF
v_gene: TRBV6-6; j_gene: TRBJ2-5; len: 15; d_gene: TRBD2; abundance: NA; CDR3nt: TGTGCCAGCAGTCTCCGTAGCGGGGTCCAAGAGACCCAGTACTTC; CDR3aa: CASSLRSGVQETQYF
v_gene: TRBV5-4; j_gene: TRBJ2-3; len: 14; d_gene: NA; abundance: NA; CDR3nt: TGTGCCAGCAAAGGGGGGGCCGGCACAGATACGCAGTATTTT; CDR3aa: CASKGGAGTDTQYF
v_gene: TRBV4-2; j_gene: TRBJ2-2; len: 17; d_gene: NA; abundance: NA; CDR3nt: TGTGCCAGCAGCCAAGATGCGGCCAGGACGGGCACCGGGGAGCTGTTTTTT; CDR3aa: CASSQDAARTGTGELFF
v_gene: TRBV5-1; j_gene: TRBJ1-3; len: 17; d_gene: NA; abundance: NA; CDR3nt: TGCGCCAGCAGCTTTATACCCACGGTCGACTCTGGAAACACCATATATTTT; CDR3aa: CASSFIPTVDSGNTIYF
v_gene: TRBV5-8; j_gene: TRBJ1-1; len: 15; d_gene: TRBD1; abundance: NA; CDR3nt: TGTGCCAGCAGCCGAACACAGGGGGCGAACACTGAAGCTTTCTTT; CDR3aa: CASSRTQGANTEAFF
v_gene: TRBV13; j_gene: TRBJ2-7; len: 15; d_gene: TRBD1; abundance: NA; CDR3nt: TGTGCCACCAATGCACCAGGGACAGAGGATTACGAGCAGTACTTC; CDR3aa: CATNAPGTEDYEQYF
v_gene: TRBV4-1; j_gene: TRBJ1-3; len: 15; d_gene: NA; abundance: NA; CDR3nt: TGCGCCAGCAGCCCCACCAAGCAGAGGGGAAACACCATATATTTT; CDR3aa: CASSPTKQRGNTIYF
v_gene: TRBV6-1; j_gene: TRBJ2-7; len: 11; d_gene: NA; abundance: NA; CDR3nt: TGTGCCAGCAGCTCGTGGTACGAGCAGTACTTC; CDR3aa: CASSSWYEQYF
v_gene: TRBV6-1; j_gene: TRBJ2-3; len: 14; d_gene: NA; abundance: few; CDR3nt: TGTGCCAGCAGCAGAGGGACGGGAACAGATACGCAGTATTTT; CDR3aa: CASSRGTGTDTQYF
v_gene: TRBV7-8; j_gene: TRBJ2-1; len: 16; d_gene: NA; abundance: NA; CDR3nt: TGTGCCAGCAGCTTAGCGCTGGCGGACTCGGGCAATGAGCAGTTCTTC; CDR3aa: CASSLALADSGNEQFF
v_gene: TRBV6-1; j_gene: TRBJ1-1; len: 14; d_gene: NA; abundance: NA; CDR3nt: TGTGCCAGCAGTGGGGGGGTAGGAGGAACTGAAGCTTTCTTT; CDR3aa: CASSGGVGGTEAFF
v_gene: TRBV7-2; j_gene: TRBJ1-1; len: 15; d_gene: NA; abundance: NA; CDR3nt: TGTGCCAGCAGCTTAGCGGCAGGGCTGGACACTGAAGCTTTCTTT; CDR3aa: CASSLAAGLDTEAFF
v_gene: TRBV5-4; j_gene: TRBJ2-5; len: 13; d_gene: TRBD1; abundance: NA; CDR3nt: TGTGCCAGCAGCTCGACAGGGGTGGAGACCCAGTACTTC; CDR3aa: CASSSTGVETQYF
v_gene: TRBV7-6; j_gene: TRBJ2-3; len: 15; d_gene: NA; abundance: NA; CDR3nt: TGTGCCAGCAGCGGAAGCGGCGGGGCCACAGATACGCAGTATTTT; CDR3aa: CASSGSGGATDTQYF
v_gene: TRBV6-6; j_gene: TRBJ2-5; len: 15; d_gene: TRBD1; abundance: NA; CDR3nt: TGTGCCAGCAGTAAGGGACAGGGCCATGTTGAGACCCAGTACTTC; CDR3aa: CASSKGQGHVETQYF
v_gene: TRBV18; j_gene: TRBJ2-6; len: 18; d_gene: NA; abundance: NA; CDR3nt: TGTGCCAGCTCACCGCTATCCGGATCCGGCTCTGGGGCCAACGTCCTGACTTTC; CDR3aa: CASSPLSGSGSGANVLTF
v_gene: TRBV7-2; j_gene: TRBJ1-5; len: 13; d_gene: NA; abundance: few; CDR3nt: TGTGCCAGCAGCTTGACAGTTAATCAGCCCCAGCATTTT; CDR3aa: CASSLTVNQPQHF
v_gene: TRBV7-2; j_gene: TRBJ1-2; len: 16; d_gene: TRBD1; abundance: NA; CDR3nt: TGTGCCAGCAGCTTCACCGGGACAGGGGCTAACTATGGCTACACCTTC; CDR3aa: CASSFTGTGANYGYTF
v_gene: TRBV19; j_gene: TRBJ2-2; len: 14; d_gene: TRBD1; abundance: NA; CDR3nt: TGTGCCAGTACGGTACAGGGGGCGACCGGGGAGCTGTTTTTT; CDR3aa: CASTVQGATGELFF
v_gene: TRBV10-2; j_gene: TRBJ1-6; len: 15; d_gene: NA; abundance: medium-sized; CDR3nt: TGCGCCAGCAGTGAGTCGAGGGGGGGCAATTCACCCCTCCACTTT; CDR3aa: CASSESRGGNSPLHF
v_gene: TRBV25-1; j_gene: TRBJ1-3; len: 17; d_gene: TRBD1; abundance: NA; CDR3nt: TGTGCCAGCAGTTCCGATGGCGGGACAGGGGGCGCGAACACCATATATTTT; CDR3aa: CASSSDGGTGGANTIYF
v_gene: TRBV20-1; j_gene: TRBJ1-4; len: 10; d_gene: NA; abundance: medium-sized; CDR3nt: TGCAGTGCCCCCCGGGAAAAACTGTTTTTT; CDR3aa: CSAPREKLFF
v_gene: TRBV10-3; j_gene: TRBJ2-1; len: 15; d_gene: NA; abundance: NA; CDR3nt: TGTGCCATCAGCCAGAGGCAGGGTTCCTACAATGAGCAGTTCTTC; CDR3aa: CAISQRQGSYNEQFF
v_gene: TRBV6-5; j_gene: TRBJ1-1; len: 15; d_gene: TRBD1; abundance: NA; CDR3nt: TGTGCCAGCAGCCAAATTCCAGGGGGATGGACTGAAGCTTTCTTT; CDR3aa: CASSQIPGGWTEAFF
v_gene: TRBV5-1; j_gene: TRBJ2-2; len: 14; d_gene: NA; abundance: NA; CDR3nt: TGCGCCAGCAGCGGGGGGCGAGGGACCGGGGAGCTGTTTTTT; CDR3aa: CASSGGRGTGELFF
v_gene: TRBV15; j_gene: TRBJ2-7; len: 12; d_gene: NA; abundance: NA; CDR3nt: TGTGCCACCAGCAGAGATAACGGTTTACGGTACTTC; CDR3aa: CATSRDNGLRYF
v_gene: TRBV27; j_gene: TRBJ2-3; len: 15; d_gene: NA; abundance: NA; CDR3nt: TGTGCCAGCAGTTTTTTAGGGTTTGGCACAGATACGCAGTATTTT; CDR3aa: CASSFLGFGTDTQYF
v_gene: TRBV7-8; j_gene: TRBJ2-5; len: 15; d_gene: NA; abundance: NA; CDR3nt: TGTGCCAGCAGCTTCGGACCAACCGATCAAGAGACCCAGTACTTC; CDR3aa: CASSFGPTDQETQYF
v_gene: TRBV13; j_gene: TRBJ2-7; len: 15; d_gene: TRBD2; abundance: NA; CDR3nt: TGTGCCAGCAGCCCCCTGGGTAGCGGGGCCTACGAGCAGTACTTC; CDR3aa: CASSPLGSGAYEQYF
v_gene: TRBV5-6; j_gene: TRBJ2-3; len: 12; d_gene: NA; abundance: NA; CDR3nt: TGTGCCAGCAGCTTTTCGTTGTATACGCAGTATTTT; CDR3aa: CASSFSLYTQYF
v_gene: TRBV2; j_gene: TRBJ2-7; len: 12; d_gene: NA; abundance: NA; CDR3nt: TGTGCCAGCAACCTACAGGCCTACGAGCAGTACTTC; CDR3aa: CASNLQAYEQYF
v_gene: TRBV7-9; j_gene: TRBJ1-3; len: 17; d_gene: NA; abundance: NA; CDR3nt: TGTGCCAGCAGCTTAGCGTTAGTGTCCGACTCTGGAAACACCATATATTTT; CDR3aa: CASSLALVSDSGNTIYF
v_gene: TRBV27; j_gene: TRBJ2-1; len: 15; d_gene: NA; abundance: once; CDR3nt: TGTGCCAGCACCCCCGGGGTGGCAGTTTACAATGAGCAGTTCTTC; CDR3aa: CASTPGVAVYNEQFF
v_gene: TRBV4-1; j_gene: TRBJ1-5; len: 16; d_gene: TRBD1; abundance: NA; CDR3nt: TGCGCCAGCAGCCTAGAGCAGGGGGGCGGCAATCAGCCCCAGCATTTT; CDR3aa: CASSLEQGGGNQPQHF
v_gene: TRBV11-2; j_gene: TRBJ1-6; len: 11; d_gene: NA; abundance: NA; CDR3nt: TGTGCCAGCAGCTCTAATTCACCCCTCCACTTT; CDR3aa: CASSSNSPLHF
v_gene: TRBV29-1; j_gene: TRBJ2-7; len: 12; d_gene: NA; abundance: NA; CDR3nt: TGCAGCGTTGAGGATGGAACCTACGAGCAGTATTTC; CDR3aa: CSVEDGTYEQYF
v_gene: TRBV4-3; j_gene: TRBJ1-4; len: 13; d_gene: NA; abundance: NA; CDR3nt: TGCGCCAGCAGCCGAGCCTATAATGAAAAACTGTTTTTT; CDR3aa: CASSRAYNEKLFF
v_gene: TRBV7-2; j_gene: TRBJ1-2; len: 12; d_gene: NA; abundance: NA; CDR3nt: TGTGCCAGCAGCCTCAGGGACTATGGCTACACCTTC; CDR3aa: CASSLRDYGYTF
v_gene: TRBV4-1; j_gene: TRBJ2-7; len: 17; d_gene: TRBD2; abundance: NA; CDR3nt: TGCGCCAGCAGCCGCCGCAGGGAGGCTAGCGGGGGATACGAGCAGTACTTC; CDR3aa: CASSRRREASGGYEQYF
v_gene: TRBV7-6; j_gene: TRBJ2-1; len: 14; d_gene: TRBD2; abundance: NA; CDR3nt: TGTGCCAGCAGCCTTCGACTAGCGGGGAATGAGCAGTTCTTC; CDR3aa: CASSLRLAGNEQFF
v_gene: TRBV4-3; j_gene: TRBJ2-7; len: 16; d_gene: TRBD2; abundance: NA; CDR3nt: TGCGCCAGCAGCCAAGAAGCAGCGGGGGGCTTCTACGAGCAGTACTTC; CDR3aa: CASSQEAAGGFYEQYF
v_gene: TRBV7-9; j_gene: TRBJ1-2; len: 14; d_gene: NA; abundance: NA; CDR3nt: TGTGCCAGCAGCCGTTACGCCGTCCAATATGGCTACACCTTC; CDR3aa: CASSRYAVQYGYTF
v_gene: TRBV14; j_gene: TRBJ1-3; len: 16; d_gene: NA; abundance: few; CDR3nt: TGTGCCAGCAGCCCACCAAACAGGGTCTACGGAAACACCATATATTTT; CDR3aa: CASSPPNRVYGNTIYF
v_gene: TRBV11-2; j_gene: TRBJ1-5; len: 16; d_gene: TRBD1; abundance: NA; CDR3nt: TGTGCCAGCAGCTTGGGGACAGGGATTGGCAATCAGCCCCAGCATTTT; CDR3aa: CASSLGTGIGNQPQHF
v_gene: TRBV7-3; j_gene: TRBJ2-3; len: 16; d_gene: NA; abundance: NA; CDR3nt: TGTGCCAGCAGCTTAACTAGCGGAGCAAGCACAGATACGCAGTATTTT; CDR3aa: CASSLTSGASTDTQYF
v_gene: TRBV4-2; j_gene: TRBJ2-3; len: 11; d_gene: NA; abundance: large; CDR3nt: TGTGCCAGCAGCCCTGGTGATACGCAGTATTTT; CDR3aa: CASSPGDTQYF
v_gene: TRBV6-1; j_gene: TRBJ1-4; len: 16; d_gene: NA; abundance: few; CDR3nt: TGTGCCAGCAGTGAAAGGGCCCCCGGGGTGAATGAAAAACTGTTTTTT; CDR3aa: CASSERAPGVNEKLFF
v_gene: TRBV9; j_gene: TRBJ2-2; len: 17; d_gene: TRBD2; abundance: few; CDR3nt: TGTGCCAGCAGCACCGGGGGACTAGGGGAACCGGCCGGGGAGCTGTTTTTT; CDR3aa: CASSTGGLGEPAGELFF
v_gene: TRBV6-5; j_gene: TRBJ2-7; len: 11; d_gene: NA; abundance: NA; CDR3nt: TGTGCCAGCAGTAAGCTATACGAGCAGTACTTC; CDR3aa: CASSKLYEQYF
v_gene: TRBV4-1; j_gene: TRBJ1-2; len: 18; d_gene: TRBD1; abundance: NA; CDR3nt: TGCGCCAGCAGCCAAGTTCCTCCGGGACAGCGGACGAACTATGGCTACACCTTC; CDR3aa: CASSQVPPGQRTNYGYTF